This entry lists 7 T cell receptor beta chains sequenced from one sample in a study of blood T cell repertoires in COVID-19. Assay: immunoSEQ multiplex PCR; the TCRdb copy retains only in-frame clones and omits some. The table shows fewer than 350,000 clones, with more than 70% occurring only once. The sample was peripheral blood. These receptor sequences come from a woman aged 45-60 years who had recovered from COVID-19.

The chain uses TRBV4-2 and TRBJ2-1; no reliable D call. The germline V gene encodes CDR1 LGHNA and CDR2 YNFKEQ. Trimming left V 0 bases short and J 0 bases short, with 9 bases between. CDR3 length equals 16 residues. The CDR3 spells CASSQDRWSSYNEQFF. In nucleotides, the CDR3 is TGTGCCAGCAGCCAAGATCGCTGGAGCTCCTACAATGAGCAGTTCTTC.

The rearrangement links TRBV7-9 to TRBJ2-5; perhaps TRBD1 as D (7 bases). V was trimmed by 6 bases and J by 4 bases, leaving 15 bases between them. The CDR3 is 14 amino acids. Per the germline V gene, CDR1 is SEHNR and CDR2 is FQNEAQ (reference sequence). The CDR3 region is CASSLSQGGETQYF. In DNA form, the CDR3 reads TGTGCCAGCAGTTTGTCGCAGGGGGGAGAGACCCAGTACTTC.

The V call is TRBV7-9, the J call TRBJ2-7, with 7 bases that match TRBD1. Per germline, CDR1 SEHNR and CDR2 FQNEAQ (reference sequence). J gave up 9 bases and V 5 bases, and 13 bases lay outside the gene matches. The length of the CDR3 is 14 residues. CDR3 protein: CASSLQGQSRPQYF. CDR3 nucleotide sequence: TGTGCCAGCAGCCTTCAGGGACAGTCGCGCCCGCAGTACTTC. Full variable domain (rest looked up from reference TRBV7-9 and TRBJ2-7): DTGVSQNPRHKITKRGQNVTFRCDPISEHNRLYWYRQTLGQGPEFLTYFQNEAQLEKSRLLSDRFSAERPKGSFSTLEIQRTEQGDSAMYLCASSLQGQSRPQYFGPGTRLTVT.

The chain employs TRBV5-1 and TRBJ1-2, with 7 nucleotides matching TRBD1. After removal of 1 base from V and 3 bases from J, the junction contained 12 bases not matched to a gene. The CDR3 has 17 residues. From germline, CDR1 is SGHRS and CDR2 YFSETQ. CDR3 bases: TGCGCCAGCAGCTTGAATCCAGGGGGTTGGAAGGACTATGGCTACACCTTC. Amino acid sequence: CASSLNPGGWKDYGYTF. Variable domain in full (rest from reference TRBV5-1 and TRBJ1-2): KAGVTQTPRYLIKTRGQQVTLSCSPISGHRSVSWYQQTPGQGLQFLFEYFSETQRNKGNFPGRFSGRQFSNSRSEMNVSTLELGDSALYLCASSLNPGGWKDYGYTFGSGTRLTVV.

This sequence joins TRBV19 and TRBJ1-2; no clear D gene. The CDR3 covers 14 residues. The V gene lost 6 bases and the J gene lost 8 bases, with 19 bases spanning the gap. The V gene's germline CDR1 is LNHDA and CDR2 SQIVND (reference sequence). CDR3 loop: CASSATLTAGGYTF. The CDR3 region has the DNA TGTGCCAGTAGCGCTACCTTGACGGCGGGCGGCTACACCTTC.

The rearrangement joins TRBV7-2 to TRBJ1-5; 7 bases are a match to TRBD1. Losses at the gene ends were 5 bases for V and 6 bases for J; bases not matched to a gene: 4. CDR1 and CDR2 from the germline V gene are SGHTA and FQGNSA. CDR3 length: 13 amino acids. The DNA for the CDR3 is TGTGCCAGCAGCCTGTACAGGGGTCAGCCCCAGCATTTT. This translates into CASSLYRGQPQHF.

This clone was seen more than once but under ten times. The V gene is TRBV5-5, the J gene TRBJ2-5, with 7 nucleotides matching TRBD1. The CDR3 extends over 15 amino acids. CDR1 SGHKS and CDR2 YYEKEE come from the germline V gene (reference sequence). The ends lost 4 bases at V and 3 bases at J; junction bases unmatched: 9. The CDR3 nucleotides read TGTGCCAGCAGCACGACAGGGACCAGGGAAGAGACCCAGTACTTC. As protein: CASSTTGTREETQYF.